The present entry profiles one T cell receptor beta chain with its context. Trimming cost V 2 bases and J 1 base, with 11 bases left between them. The CDR3 extends over 15 amino acids. The germline gives CDR1 MNHNS, CDR2 SASEGT. This entry is derived from a study of blood T cell repertoires in COVID-19. Study at large: PBMCs, B-cell-depleted T cells, or T cells were the source of the cDNA or gDNA that made up the material.

Source study methods: Researchers report that nucleated cell counts were estimated from reference gene primer amplification. Profiling relied on immunoSEQ multiplex PCR, and the TCRdb table lists in-frame clones only, not all of them. That table furnishes V, J and clone size, whereas the DNA furnished D and trimming. In the table there are 270,000 or so clones, roughly 90% of which are singletons. This clonotype was obtained from a woman in her 30s with COVID-19, enrolled during active disease. The V gene is TRBV6-1, the J gene TRBJ1-1, with a tentative D call TRBD1 (6 bases). Sequencing used peripheral blood. The CDR3 protein is CASSEWGGRNTEAFF. CDR3 DNA: TGTGCCAGCAGTGAATGGGGGGGGCGGAACACTGAAGCTTTCTTT.